These 2 T cell receptor beta chains share one sample of origin, sequenced in a study of T cell responses to AZD1222 COVID-19 vaccine. Assay: immunoSEQ multiplex PCR; the TCRdb copy retains only in-frame clones and omits some. The table includes roughly 140,000 clones, about 90% detected once. The source was peripheral blood, collected 28 days after the second AZD1222 dose. Receptors originate from an adult who received the AZD1222 COVID-19 vaccine.

This chain joins TRBV7-9 and TRBJ1-4; no clear D gene. The germline V gene encodes CDR1 SEHNR and CDR2 FQNEAQ (reference sequence). The CDR3 covers 15 residues. V lost 5 bases, J lost 8 bases, and 18 bases lay in between. The DNA of the CDR3 is TGTGCCAGCAGCCCTATCAAAAGGGAGGTAGAAAAACTGTTTTTT. Translated, it gives CASSPIKREVEKLFF.

The V gene is TRBV2, the J gene TRBJ1-1; 9 bases line up with TRBD1. V lost 8 bases to trimming and J lost 11 bases; unmatched junction nucleotides: 15. The CDR3 consists of 14 residues. The germline CDR1 and CDR2 sequences are SNHLY and FYNNEI. The CDR3 protein is CASSRGDRVHWAFF. The CDR3 coding sequence is TGTGCCAGCTCACGCGGGGACAGGGTCCACTGGGCTTTCTTT.